This T cell receptor (beta chain) was retrieved from a study of T cell responses to AZD1222 COVID-19 vaccine. Study results and limitations: Spike was spanned by vaccine-associated CD4 TCRs, which were dominant at 160-218 and 743-854. Unmutated variant regions are reportedly the target of nearly half of TCRs that are spike-specific. All repertoire sampling was performed exclusively after the peak T cell response. Most donors were white British, females outnumbered males, and clonal diversity was possibly underestimated.

Note on this clone: Antigen specificity is unknown.

Measured with immunoSEQ multiplex PCR; TCRdb has only the in-frame clones, and not every one. This table holds about 51,000 clones, approximately 90% found once. Trimming removed 2 bases from V and 9 bases from J, with 17 bases in between. Germline assignment: CDR1 MDHEN and CDR2 SYDVKM. The CDR3 runs to 14 residues. This chain uses TRBV28 with TRBJ2-7; D possibly corresponds to TRBD1 (5 bases). This receptor was taken from an adult who received the AZD1222 COVID-19 vaccine. Sequencing used peripheral blood, obtained 28 days after the second AZD1222 dose. CDR3 region: CASSLVQVQRGQYF. The CDR3 DNA is TGTGCCAGCAGTTTAGTACAGGTTCAGAGAGGGCAGTACTTC.